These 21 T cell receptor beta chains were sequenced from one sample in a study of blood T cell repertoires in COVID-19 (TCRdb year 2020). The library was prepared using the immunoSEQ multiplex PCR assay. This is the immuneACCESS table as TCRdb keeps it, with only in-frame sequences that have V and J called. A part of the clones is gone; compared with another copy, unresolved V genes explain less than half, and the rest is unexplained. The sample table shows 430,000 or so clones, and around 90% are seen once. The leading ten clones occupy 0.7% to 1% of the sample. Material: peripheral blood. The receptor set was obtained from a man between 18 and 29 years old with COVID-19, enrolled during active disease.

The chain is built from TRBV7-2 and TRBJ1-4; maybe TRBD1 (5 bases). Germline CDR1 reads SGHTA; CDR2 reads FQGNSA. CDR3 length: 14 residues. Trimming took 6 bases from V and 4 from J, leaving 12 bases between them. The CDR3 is CASRPGLSNEKLFF. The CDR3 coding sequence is TGTGCCAGCAGACCGGGACTGAGTAATGAAAAACTGTTTTTT.

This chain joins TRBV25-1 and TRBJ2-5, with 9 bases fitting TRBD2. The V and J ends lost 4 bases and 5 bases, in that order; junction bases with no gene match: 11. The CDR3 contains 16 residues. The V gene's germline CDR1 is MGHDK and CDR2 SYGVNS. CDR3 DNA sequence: TGTGCCAGCAGTGCCCCGGGACTAGCCTTATCGGAGACCCAGTACTTC. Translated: CASSAPGLALSETQYF. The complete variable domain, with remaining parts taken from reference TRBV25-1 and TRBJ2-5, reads EADIYQTPRYLVIGTGKKITLECSQTMGHDKMYWYQQDPGMELHLIHYSYGVNSTEKGDLSSESTVSRIRTEHFPLTLESARPSHTSQYLCASSAPGLALSETQYFGPGTRLLVL.

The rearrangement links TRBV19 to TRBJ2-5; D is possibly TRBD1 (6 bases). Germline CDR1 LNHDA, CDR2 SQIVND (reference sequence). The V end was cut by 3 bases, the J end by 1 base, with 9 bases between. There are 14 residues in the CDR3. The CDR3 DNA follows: TGTGCCAGTAGTATCGTGGGGGCCCAAGAGACCCAGTACTTC. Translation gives CASSIVGAQETQYF.

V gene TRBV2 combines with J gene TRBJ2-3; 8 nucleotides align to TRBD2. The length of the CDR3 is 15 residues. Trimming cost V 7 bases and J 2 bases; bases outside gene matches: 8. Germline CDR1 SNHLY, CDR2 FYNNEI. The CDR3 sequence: CASKVGLAVTDTQYF. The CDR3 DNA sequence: TGTGCCAGCAAAGTAGGACTAGCAGTCACAGATACGCAGTATTTT.

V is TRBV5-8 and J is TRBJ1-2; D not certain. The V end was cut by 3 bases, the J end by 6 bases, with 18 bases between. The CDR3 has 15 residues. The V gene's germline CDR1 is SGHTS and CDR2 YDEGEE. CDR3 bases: TGTGCCAGCAGCTACGGGCCGGGAGGCCCCCATGGCTACACCTTC. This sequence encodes CASSYGPGGPHGYTF. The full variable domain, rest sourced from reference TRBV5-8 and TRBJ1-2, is EAGVTQSPTHLIKTRGQQATLRCSPISGHTSVYWYQQALGLGLQFLLWYDEGEERNRGNFPPRFSGRQFPNYSSELNVNALELEDSALYLCASSYGPGGPHGYTFGSGTRLTVV.

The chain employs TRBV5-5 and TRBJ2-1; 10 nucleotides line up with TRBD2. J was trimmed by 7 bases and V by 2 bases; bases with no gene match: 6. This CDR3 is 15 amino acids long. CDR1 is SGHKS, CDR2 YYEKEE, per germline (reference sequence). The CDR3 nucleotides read TGTGCCAGCAGCTTACTAGCGGGATTGACGAATGAGCAGTTCTTC. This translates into CASSLLAGLTNEQFF.

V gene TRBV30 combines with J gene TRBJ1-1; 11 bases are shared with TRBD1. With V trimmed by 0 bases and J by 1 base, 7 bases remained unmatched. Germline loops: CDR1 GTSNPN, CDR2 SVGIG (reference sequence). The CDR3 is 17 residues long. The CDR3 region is CAWSVKDRGRENTEAFF. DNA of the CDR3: TGTGCCTGGAGTGTTAAGGACAGGGGGCGGGAGAACACTGAAGCTTTCTTT.

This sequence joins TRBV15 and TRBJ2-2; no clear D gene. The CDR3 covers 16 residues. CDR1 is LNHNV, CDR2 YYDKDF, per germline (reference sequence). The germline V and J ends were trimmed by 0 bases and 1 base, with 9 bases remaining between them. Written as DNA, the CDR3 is TGTGCCACCAGCAGAGATCGGGTGCAGAACACCGGGGAGCTGTTTTTT. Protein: CATSRDRVQNTGELFF.

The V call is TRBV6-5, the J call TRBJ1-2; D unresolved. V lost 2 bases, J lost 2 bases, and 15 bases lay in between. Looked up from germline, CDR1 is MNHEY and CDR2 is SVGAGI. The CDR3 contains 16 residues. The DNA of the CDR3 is TGTGCCAGCAGTTACAATTTGGCCCCCGGGAACTATGGCTACACCTTC. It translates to CASSYNLAPGNYGYTF.

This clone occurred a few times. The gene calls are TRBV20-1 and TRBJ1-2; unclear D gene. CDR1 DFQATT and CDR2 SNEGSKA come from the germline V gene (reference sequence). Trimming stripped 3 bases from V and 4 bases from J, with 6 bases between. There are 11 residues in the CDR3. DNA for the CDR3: TGCAGTGCTAGTTTGGCCTATGGCTACACCTTC. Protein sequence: CSASLAYGYTF.

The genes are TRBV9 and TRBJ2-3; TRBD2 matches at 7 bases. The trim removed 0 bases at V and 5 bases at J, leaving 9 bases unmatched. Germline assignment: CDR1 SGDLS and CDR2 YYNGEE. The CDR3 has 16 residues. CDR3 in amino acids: CASSVGAGEGEDTQYF. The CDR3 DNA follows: TGTGCCAGCAGCGTAGGGGCGGGAGAGGGTGAAGATACGCAGTATTTT.

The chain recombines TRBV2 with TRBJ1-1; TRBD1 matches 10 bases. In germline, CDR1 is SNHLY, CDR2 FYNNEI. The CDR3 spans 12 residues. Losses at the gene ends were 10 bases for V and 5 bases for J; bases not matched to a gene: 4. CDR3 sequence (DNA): TGTGCCAACCGACAGGGGGCTACTGAAGCTTTCTTT. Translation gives CANRQGATEAFF.

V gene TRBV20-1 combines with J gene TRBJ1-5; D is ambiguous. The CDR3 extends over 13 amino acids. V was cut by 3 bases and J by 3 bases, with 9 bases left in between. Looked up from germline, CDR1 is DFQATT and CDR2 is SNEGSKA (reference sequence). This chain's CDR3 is CSASESDNQPQHF. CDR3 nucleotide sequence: TGCAGTGCTAGTGAGAGTGACAATCAGCCCCAGCATTTT.

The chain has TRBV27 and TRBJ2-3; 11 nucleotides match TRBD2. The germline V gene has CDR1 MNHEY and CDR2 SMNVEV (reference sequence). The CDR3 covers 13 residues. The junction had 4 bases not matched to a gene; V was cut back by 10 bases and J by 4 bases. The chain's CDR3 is CANTSGSPDTQYF. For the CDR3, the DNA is TGTGCCAACACTAGCGGGAGCCCAGATACGCAGTATTTT.

The CDR3 is CASSEYRQGANEQYF. In DNA form, the CDR3 reads TGTGCCAGCAGTGAATACCGACAGGGGGCAAACGAGCAGTACTTC. The chain recombines TRBV25-1 with TRBJ2-7; 10 bases match TRBD1. With 0 bases clipped from V and 5 bases from J, the junction kept 4 bases outside the gene matches. The CDR3 extends over 15 amino acids. The V gene's germline CDR1 is MGHDK and CDR2 SYGVNS.

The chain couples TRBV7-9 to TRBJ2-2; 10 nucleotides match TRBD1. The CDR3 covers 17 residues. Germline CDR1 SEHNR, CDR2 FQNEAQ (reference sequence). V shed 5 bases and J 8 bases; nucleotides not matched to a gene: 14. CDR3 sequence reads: CASSLRDRDRGSGELFF. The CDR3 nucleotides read TGTGCCAGCAGCCTCCGAGACCGGGACAGGGGTTCGGGGGAGCTGTTTTTT.

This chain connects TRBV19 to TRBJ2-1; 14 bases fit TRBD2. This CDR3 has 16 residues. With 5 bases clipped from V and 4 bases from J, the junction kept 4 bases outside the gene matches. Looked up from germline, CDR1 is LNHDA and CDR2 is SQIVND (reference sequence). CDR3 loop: CASSVRLAGGYNEQFF. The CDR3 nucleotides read TGTGCCAGTAGTGTGAGACTAGCGGGGGGGTACAATGAGCAGTTCTTC. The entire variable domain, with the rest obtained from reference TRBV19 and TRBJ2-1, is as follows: DGGITQSPKYLFRKEGQNVTLSCEQNLNHDAMYWYRQDPGQGLRLIYYSQIVNDFQKGDIAEGYSVSREKKESFPLTVTSAQKNPTAFYLCASSVRLAGGYNEQFFGPGTRLTVL.

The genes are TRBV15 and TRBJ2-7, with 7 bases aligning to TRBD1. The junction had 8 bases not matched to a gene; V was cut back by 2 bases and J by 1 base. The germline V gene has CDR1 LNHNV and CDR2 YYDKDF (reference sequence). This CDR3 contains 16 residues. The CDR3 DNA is TGTGCCACCAGCAGAAGCAGGGGGAGCTCTTCCTACGAGCAGTACTTC. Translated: CATSRSRGSSSYEQYF.

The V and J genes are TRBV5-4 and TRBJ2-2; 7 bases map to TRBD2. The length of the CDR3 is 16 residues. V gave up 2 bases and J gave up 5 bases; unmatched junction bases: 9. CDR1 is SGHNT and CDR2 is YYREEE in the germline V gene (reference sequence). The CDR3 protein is CASSFSGGSVTGELFF. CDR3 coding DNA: TGTGCCAGCAGCTTTTCAGGCGGGAGCGTTACCGGGGAGCTGTTTTTT.

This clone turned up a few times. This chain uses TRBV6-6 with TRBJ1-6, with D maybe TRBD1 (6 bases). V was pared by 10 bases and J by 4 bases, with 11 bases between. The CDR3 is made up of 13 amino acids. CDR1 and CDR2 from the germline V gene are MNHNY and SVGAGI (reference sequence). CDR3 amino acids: CATLQGYNSPLHF. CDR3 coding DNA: TGTGCCACTTTACAGGGTTATAATTCACCCCTCCACTTT.

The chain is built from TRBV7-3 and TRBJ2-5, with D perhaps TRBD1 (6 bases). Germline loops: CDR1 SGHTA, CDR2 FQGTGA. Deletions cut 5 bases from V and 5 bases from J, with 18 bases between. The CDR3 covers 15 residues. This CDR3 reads CASSPTGFEGETQYF. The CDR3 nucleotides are TGTGCCAGCAGCCCGACAGGATTTGAGGGGGAGACCCAGTACTTC.